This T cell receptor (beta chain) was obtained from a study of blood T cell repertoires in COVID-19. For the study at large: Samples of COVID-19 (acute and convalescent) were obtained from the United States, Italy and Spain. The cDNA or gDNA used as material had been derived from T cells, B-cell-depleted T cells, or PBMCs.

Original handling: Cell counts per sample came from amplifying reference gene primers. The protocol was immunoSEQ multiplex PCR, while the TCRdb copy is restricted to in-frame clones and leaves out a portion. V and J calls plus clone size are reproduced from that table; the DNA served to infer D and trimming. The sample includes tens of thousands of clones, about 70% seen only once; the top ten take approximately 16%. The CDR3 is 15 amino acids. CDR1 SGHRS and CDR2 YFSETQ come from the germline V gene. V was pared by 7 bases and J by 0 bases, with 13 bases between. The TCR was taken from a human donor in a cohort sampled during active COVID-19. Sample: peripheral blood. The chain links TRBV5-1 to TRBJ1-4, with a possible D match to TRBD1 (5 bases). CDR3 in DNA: TGCGCCAGCCGGGGGACCACTTCAACTAATGAAAAACTGTTTTTT. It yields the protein CASRGTTSTNEKLFF.